Sequencing of this TCR beta chain was carried out in a study of Tregs in tolerant kidney transplant recipients. Study-wide results and caveats: Expanding Tregs on activated donor B cells appeared to best identify donor-specific TCRbeta clones. Tolerant patients' donor-specific Tregs expanded beyond overall Tregs, suggesting antigen-driven growth. Biological reproducibility was not directly addressed, but technical replication error appeared minimal.

Related graft donors supplied nonmyeloablative bone marrow transplants, and mixed chimerism was transient. Unstimulated Tregs (CD4+CD25+CD127-) and CD4+CD25- non-Tregs were sorted from PBMCs. A word on this clone: Its antigen is not identified.

V lost 3 bases, J lost 0 bases, and 13 bases lay in between. The CDR3 length is 16 residues. CDR1 and CDR2 from the germline V gene are MNHNS and SASEGT. Here immunoSEQ multiplex PCR was the method, and the copy in TCRdb shows in-frame clones only, minus some. Found here are 75,000 to 100,000 clones, under 95% of them singletons; the top ten hold under 2%. This receptor was obtained from a human patient who received a combined kidney and bone marrow transplant. Some T cells may be graft donor cells. This chain uses TRBV6-1 with TRBJ2-3, with D tentatively TRBD1 (5 bases). Sample: CD4+ T cells from blood (PBMCs), taken 12 months after the transplant. CDR3 residues: CASSEGRQPSTDTQYF. The CDR3 coding sequence is TGTGCCAGCAGTGAGGGGCGGCAGCCTAGCACAGATACGCAGTATTTT.